This T cell receptor beta chain is drawn from a study of HIV-infected patients and healthy controls. Study conclusions and caveats: Apparent post-therapy Gini recovery among HIV-infected patients was not reproduced with size-matched repertoires.

At least ten counts were recorded for this clonotype. Its specificity is unknown. Trimming removed 2 bases from V and 8 bases from J; junction bases left unmatched: 6. CDR1 and CDR2 from the germline V gene are SEHNR and FQNEAQ (reference sequence). The CDR3 runs to 15 residues. cDNA was made from approximately 500 ng RNA using alpha and beta constant primers. Alpha and beta chain libraries were made separately by chain-specific third strand synthesis with multiplexing indices. Priming off the SP2 site generated the second strand. Each CDR3 protein gets one entry after TCRdb re-called the 5' RACE reads with MiXCR. Among thousands of distinct CDR3 sequences listed, 7% to 10% were seen once. Antiretroviral therapy had run roughly three months, about 14 weeks, before follow-up blood collection. No cell fractionation was done, so the repertoire covers all unsorted peripheral blood T cells.

The chain recombines TRBV7-9 with TRBJ1-4, with TRBD1 matching 9 bases. The clonotype comes from an adult with HIV infection. Sequenced here: blood, sampled during antiretroviral therapy. The CDR3 sequence is CASSLPGQGVEKLFF. In DNA form, the CDR3 reads TGTGCCAGCAGCTTACCGGGACAGGGCGTGGAAAAACTGTTTTTT.